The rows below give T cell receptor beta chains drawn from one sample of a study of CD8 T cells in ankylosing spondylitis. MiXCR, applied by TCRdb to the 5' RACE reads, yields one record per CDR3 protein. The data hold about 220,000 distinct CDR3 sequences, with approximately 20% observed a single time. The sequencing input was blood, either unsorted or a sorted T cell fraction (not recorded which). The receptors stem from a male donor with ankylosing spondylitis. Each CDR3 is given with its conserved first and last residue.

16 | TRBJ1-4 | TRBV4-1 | CASSQDGGASYEKLFF
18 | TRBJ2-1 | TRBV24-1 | CATSDRTGGVSSYNEQFF
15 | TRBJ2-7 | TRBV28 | CASSPRQGATGEQYF
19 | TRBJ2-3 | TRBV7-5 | CISVPAARMGVGKRDTQYF
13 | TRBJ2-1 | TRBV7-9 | CATMDREGNEQFF
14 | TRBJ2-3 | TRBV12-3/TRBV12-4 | CASSLGQVEDTQYF
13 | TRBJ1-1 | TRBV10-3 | CAISLTVNAEAFF
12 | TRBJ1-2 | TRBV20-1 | CSARREHYGYTF
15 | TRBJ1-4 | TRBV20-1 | CSASLTGTGVEKLFF
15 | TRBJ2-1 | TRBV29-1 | CSVSEGGHTGYEQFF
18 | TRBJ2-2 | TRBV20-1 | CSARSTSGGEPHTGELFF
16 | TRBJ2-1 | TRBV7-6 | CASSLGAGVPYNEQFF
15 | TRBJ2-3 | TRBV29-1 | CSAGPSGGSIDTQYF
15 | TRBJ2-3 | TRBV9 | CASSVMGAPTDTQYF
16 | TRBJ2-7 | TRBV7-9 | CASSPPPGTGVYEQYF
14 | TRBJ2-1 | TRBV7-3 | CASSSSGGEDEQFF
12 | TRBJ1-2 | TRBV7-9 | CASSGQWGGYTF
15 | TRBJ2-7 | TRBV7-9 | CASSLEAGEVNEQYF
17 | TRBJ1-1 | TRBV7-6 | CASSPTWTERRDTEAFF
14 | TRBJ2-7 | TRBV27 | CASSLAPGQYEQYF
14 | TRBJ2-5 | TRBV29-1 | CSVEVSTSGGTQYF
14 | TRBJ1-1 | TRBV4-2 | CASSQRDGTVEAFF
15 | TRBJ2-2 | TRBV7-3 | CASSLITGGNGELFF
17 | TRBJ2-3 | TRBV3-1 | CASTRTIVGADTDTQYF
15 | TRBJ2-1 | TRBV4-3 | CASSRRLSGYNEQFF
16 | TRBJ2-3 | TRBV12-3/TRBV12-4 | CASSFLAGDLGNTQYF
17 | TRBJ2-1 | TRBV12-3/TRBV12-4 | CASSLEGSGSLYNEQFF
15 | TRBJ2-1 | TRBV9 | CASSVPDGLQNEQFF